Listed below are T cell receptor beta chains from one sample, sequenced in a study of blood T cell repertoires in COVID-19. Produced via immunoSEQ multiplex PCR; TCRdb's table is partial and in-frame only. The sample includes about 110,000 clones, around 90% of them seen just once. Sequencing was performed on peripheral blood. These receptors were taken from a human donor in a cohort sampled during active COVID-19. Each CDR3 is given with its conserved first and last residue. A D gene is named only where the DNA matches it firmly. Clone size is not always given. Where it is, it says once, few, many or a class for expanded clones.

d_call,j_call,clone_size,v_call,cdr3_nt,cdr3_aa
NA,TRBJ1-3,NA,TRBV12-3/TRBV12-4,TGTGCCAGCAGTTTAAACAGTGGAAACACCATATATTTT,CASSLNSGNTIYF
NA,TRBJ1-2,NA,TRBV5-8,TGTGCCAGCAGCTTACGCGGACAGAAGGTCTATGGCTACACCTTC,CASSLRGQKVYGYTF
NA,TRBJ1-2,NA,TRBV27,TGTGCCAGCAGTTTTCGGGGTGTCGATGGCTACACCTTC,CASSFRGVDGYTF
TRBD1,TRBJ2-7,NA,TRBV6-5,TGTGCCAGCAGGGGGACAGGGATCGTGTACGAGCAGTACTTC,CASRGTGIVYEQYF
TRBD1,TRBJ1-2,NA,TRBV9,TGTGCCAGCAGGGGGAGAGCCGGGACAGGGGGCGCCCATGGCTACACCTTC,CASRGRAGTGGAHGYTF
TRBD1,TRBJ2-3,NA,TRBV11-3,TGTGCCAGCAGCACGACAGGGGGCTTATATCGAGCGCCCACAGATACGCAGTATTTT,CASSTTGGLYRAPTDTQYF
NA,TRBJ2-7,once,TRBV19,TGTGCCAGTAGTATTGGGGCAGATTTCTACGAGCAGTACTTC,CASSIGADFYEQYF
TRBD1,TRBJ1-2,NA,TRBV14,TGTGCCAGCAGCCAAGGCCCCCACAGGGGTATTGGTGCTAACTATGGCTACACCTTC,CASSQGPHRGIGANYGYTF
TRBD1,TRBJ1-1,NA,TRBV29-1,TGCAGCGTTGTTCGCAGGGGGGACCCAGATTTTGAAGCTTTCTTT,CSVVRRGDPDFEAFF
NA,TRBJ1-1,NA,TRBV7-9,TGTGCCAGCAGCTTAGGAACTGGCAGGGGACGCACTGAAGCTTTCTTT,CASSLGTGRGRTEAFF
NA,TRBJ2-5,once,TRBV5-1,TGCGCCAGCAGCTTGGCGGGGGGCAGGGAGACCCAGTACTTC,CASSLAGGRETQYF
NA,TRBJ1-2,NA,TRBV7-9,TGTGCCAGCAGCTTAGACAGGTCTGGCGGCTACACCTTC,CASSLDRSGGYTF
NA,TRBJ1-1,NA,TRBV25-1,TGTGCCAGCTCTGTAGGGGTGGGGGCTTTCTTT,CASSVGVGAFF
NA,TRBJ1-2,NA,TRBV29-1,TGCAGCGCCCACGGGGGGAGAAACTATGGCTACACCTTC,CSAHGGRNYGYTF
NA,TRBJ2-2,few,TRBV2,TGTGCCAGCAGGAGAGTTCGGGGAACCGGGGAGCTGTTTTTT,CASRRVRGTGELFF
NA,TRBJ1-1,NA,TRBV5-1,TGCGCCAGCAGCTTCCGTGGGAGCACTGAAGCTTTCTTT,CASSFRGSTEAFF
TRBD2,TRBJ2-7,NA,TRBV7-2,TGTGCCAGTGGAGGCGGGGGGGCCGGTTACGAGCAGTACTTC,CASGGGGAGYEQYF
TRBD2,TRBJ2-7,NA,TRBV3-1/TRBV3-2,TGTGCCAGCAGCCCACTAGCGGGAGGGAAGTACTTC,CASSPLAGGKYF
TRBD2,TRBJ2-7,NA,TRBV7-8,TGTGCCAGCAGCTTAGGTAGCGGGGCCTACGAGCAGTACTTC,CASSLGSGAYEQYF
TRBD1,TRBJ1-1,NA,TRBV5-6,TGTGCCAGCAGCTCCGACAGGGGGCTAGGAAACACTGAAGCTTTCTTT,CASSSDRGLGNTEAFF
NA,TRBJ1-5,NA,TRBV18,TGTGCCAGCTCCCCAACAGGTAATCAGCCCCAGCATTTT,CASSPTGNQPQHF
NA,TRBJ2-3,few,TRBV4-2,TGTGCCAGCAGCCTGGAGGCCGGAGAAATAGATACGCAGTATTTT,CASSLEAGEIDTQYF
NA,TRBJ2-1,once,TRBV2,TGTGCCAGCAAGAGGGGGGGGCCCTACAATGAGCAGTTCTTC,CASKRGGPYNEQFF